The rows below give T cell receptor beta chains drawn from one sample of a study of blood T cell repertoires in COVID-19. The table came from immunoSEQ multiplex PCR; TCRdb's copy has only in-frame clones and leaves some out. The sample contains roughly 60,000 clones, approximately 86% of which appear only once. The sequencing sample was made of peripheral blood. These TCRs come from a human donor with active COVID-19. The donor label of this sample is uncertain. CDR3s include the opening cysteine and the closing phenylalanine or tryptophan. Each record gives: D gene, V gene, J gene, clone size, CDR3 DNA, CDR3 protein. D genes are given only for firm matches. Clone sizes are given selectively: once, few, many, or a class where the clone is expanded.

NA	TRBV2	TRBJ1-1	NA	TGTGCCAGCACCAGGGCAAGGACTGAAGCTTTCTTT	CASTRARTEAFF
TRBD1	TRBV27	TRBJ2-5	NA	TGTGCCAGCAGTCCGCAGACAGGGGGAGAGACCCAGTACTTC	CASSPQTGGETQYF
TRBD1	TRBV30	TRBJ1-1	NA	TGTGCCTGGAGTGAGGCGGGACAGAAAGCTTTCTTT	CAWSEAGQKAFF
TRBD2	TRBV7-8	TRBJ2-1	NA	TGTGCCAGCAGCTCCGGGACTAGCGGTTACAATGAGCAGTTCTTC	CASSSGTSGYNEQFF
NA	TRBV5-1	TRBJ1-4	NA	TGCGCCAGCAGCTTAAAGGGGGCTAATGAAAAACTGTTTTTT	CASSLKGANEKLFF
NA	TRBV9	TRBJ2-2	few	TGTGCCAGCAGCGTAGGGGCATCCGGGGAGCTGTTTTTT	CASSVGASGELFF
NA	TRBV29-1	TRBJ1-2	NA	TGCAGCGTTGGTGTTCGCGCGTATGGCTACACCTTC	CSVGVRAYGYTF
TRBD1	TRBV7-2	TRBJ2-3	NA	TGTGCCAGCAGCTTAGGGGACAGGGTTGGGCAGTATTTT	CASSLGDRVGQYF
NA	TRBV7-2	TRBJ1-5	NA	TGTGCCAGCAGTCGGGACTTGATAAGCAATCAGCCCCAGCATTTT	CASSRDLISNQPQHF
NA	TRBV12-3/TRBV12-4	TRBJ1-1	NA	TGTGCCAGCAGCTCTAGATACACTGAAGCTTTCTTT	CASSSRYTEAFF
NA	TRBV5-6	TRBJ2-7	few	TGTGCCAGCAGCTTGCCCCTACCGGGACACCTGACCTACGAGCAGTACTTC	CASSLPLPGHLTYEQYF
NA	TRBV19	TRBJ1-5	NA	TGTGCCAGTAGTAGGCCCCTGGGGGGACAGCCCCAGCATTTT	CASSRPLGGQPQHF
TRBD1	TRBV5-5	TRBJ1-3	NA	TGTGCCAGCAGTTACCAGACAGGGGGATCTGGAAACACCATATATTTT	CASSYQTGGSGNTIYF
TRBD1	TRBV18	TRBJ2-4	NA	TGTGCCAGCTCACCGGGGACAGCAAACATTCAGTACTTC	CASSPGTANIQYF
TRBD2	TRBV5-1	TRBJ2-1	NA	TGCGCCAGCAGCTTGGGAACGGGGGGTAATGAGCAGTTCTTC	CASSLGTGGNEQFF
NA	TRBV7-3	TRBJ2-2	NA	TGTGCCAGCAGGGGTCCAGGGACCGGGGAGCTGTTTTTT	CASRGPGTGELFF
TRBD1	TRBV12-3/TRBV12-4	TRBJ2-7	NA	TGTGCCAGCAGTTCCGGGACAGGCTACGAGCAGTACTTC	CASSSGTGYEQYF
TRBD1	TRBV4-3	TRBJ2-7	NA	TGCGCCAGCAGCCAAGGGACAGGCTACGAGCAGTACTTC	CASSQGTGYEQYF
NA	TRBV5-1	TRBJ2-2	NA	TGCGCCAGCAGCTCCCCGCAGGGGAAAACGAACACCGGGGAGCTGTTTTTT	CASSSPQGKTNTGELFF
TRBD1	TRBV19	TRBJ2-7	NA	TGTGCCAGTAGTCTCCGGGACAGGTCCTACGAGCAGTACTTC	CASSLRDRSYEQYF
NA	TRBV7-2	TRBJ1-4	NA	TGTGCCAGCAGCTTAGGGAGCCTTAATGAAAAACTGTTTTTT	CASSLGSLNEKLFF
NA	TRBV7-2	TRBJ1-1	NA	TGTGCCGGGCACAGGGTCGGTGTCACTGAAGCTTTCTTT	CAGHRVGVTEAFF
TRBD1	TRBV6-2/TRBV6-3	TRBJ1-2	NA	TGTGCCAGCAGTTACGGACAGGTCTACACCTTC	CASSYGQVYTF
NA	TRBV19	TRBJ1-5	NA	TGTGCCAGTAAACCCGGGACACTCAGTTCTCAGCCCCAGCATTTT	CASKPGTLSSQPQHF